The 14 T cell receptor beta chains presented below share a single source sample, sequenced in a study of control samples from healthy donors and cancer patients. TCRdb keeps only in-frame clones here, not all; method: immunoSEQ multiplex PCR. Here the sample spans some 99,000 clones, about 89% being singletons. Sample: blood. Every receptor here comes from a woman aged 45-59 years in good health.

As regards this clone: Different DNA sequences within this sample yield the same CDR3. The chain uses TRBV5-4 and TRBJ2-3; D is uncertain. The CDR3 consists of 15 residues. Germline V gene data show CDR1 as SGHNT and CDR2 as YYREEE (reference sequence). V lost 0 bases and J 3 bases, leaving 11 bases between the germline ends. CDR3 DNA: TGTGCCAGCAGCTTGGGGTCCCTAGGGACAGATACGCAGTATTTT. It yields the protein CASSLGSLGTDTQYF.

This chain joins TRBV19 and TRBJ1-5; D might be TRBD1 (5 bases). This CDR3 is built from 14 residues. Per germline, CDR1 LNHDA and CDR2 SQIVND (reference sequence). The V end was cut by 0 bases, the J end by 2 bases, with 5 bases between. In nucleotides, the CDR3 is TGTGCCAGTAGTATAGAGACAGGCAATCAGCCCCAGCATTTT. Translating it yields CASSIETGNQPQHF.

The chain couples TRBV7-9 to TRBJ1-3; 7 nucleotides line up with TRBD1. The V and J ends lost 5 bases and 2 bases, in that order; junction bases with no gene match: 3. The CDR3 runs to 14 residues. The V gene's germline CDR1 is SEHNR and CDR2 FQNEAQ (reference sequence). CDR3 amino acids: CASSPGTAGNTIYF. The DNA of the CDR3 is TGTGCCAGCAGCCCCGGGACAGCTGGAAACACCATATATTTT.

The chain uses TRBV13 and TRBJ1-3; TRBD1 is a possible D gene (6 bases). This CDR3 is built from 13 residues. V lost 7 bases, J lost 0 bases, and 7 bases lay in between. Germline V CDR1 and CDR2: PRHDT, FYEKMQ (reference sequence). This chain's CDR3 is CASKTGSGNTIYF. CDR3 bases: TGTGCCAGCAAGACAGGCTCTGGAAACACCATATATTTT.

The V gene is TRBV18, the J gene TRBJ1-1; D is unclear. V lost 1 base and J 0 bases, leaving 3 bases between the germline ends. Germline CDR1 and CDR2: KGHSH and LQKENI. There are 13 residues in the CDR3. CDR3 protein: CASSPRLNTEAFF. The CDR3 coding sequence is TGTGCCAGCTCACCACGATTGAACACTGAAGCTTTCTTT.

CDR3 region: CASADRGPVQPQHF. CDR3 DNA: TGTGCCAGTGCCGACAGGGGGCCCGTTCAGCCCCAGCATTTT. The chain links TRBV19 to TRBJ1-5; 10 positions agree with TRBD1. V shed 8 bases, J shed 6 bases, and the junction held 7 bases outside the gene matches. The CDR3 covers 14 residues. Germline assignment: CDR1 LNHDA and CDR2 SQIVND (reference sequence).

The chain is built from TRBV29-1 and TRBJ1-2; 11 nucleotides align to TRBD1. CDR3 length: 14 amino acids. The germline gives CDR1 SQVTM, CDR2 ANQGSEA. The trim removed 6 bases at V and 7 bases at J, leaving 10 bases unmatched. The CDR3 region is CSVAVGQGVGGYTF. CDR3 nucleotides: TGCAGCGTGGCCGTGGGACAGGGGGTTGGTGGCTACACCTTC.

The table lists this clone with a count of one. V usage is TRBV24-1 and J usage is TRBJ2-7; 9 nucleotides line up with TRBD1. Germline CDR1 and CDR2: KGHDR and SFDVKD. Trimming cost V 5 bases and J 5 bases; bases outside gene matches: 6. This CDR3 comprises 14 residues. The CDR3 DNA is TGTGCCACCAGTGTAGGGGGACAGGGCAACGAGCAGTACGTC. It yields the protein CATSVGGQGNEQYV.

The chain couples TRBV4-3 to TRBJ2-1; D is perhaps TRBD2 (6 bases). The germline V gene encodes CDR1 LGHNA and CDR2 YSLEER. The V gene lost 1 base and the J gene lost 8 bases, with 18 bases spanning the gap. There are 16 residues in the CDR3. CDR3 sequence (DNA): TGCGCCAGCAGCCAAGGGCCTCGGGAGTTGGTTGATGAGCAGTTCTTC. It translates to CASSQGPRELVDEQFF.

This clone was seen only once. This CDR3 is CASSVQGAQAFF. DNA for the CDR3: TGTGCCAGCAGTGTACAGGGGGCGCAAGCTTTCTTT. This chain links TRBV2 with TRBJ1-1; 9 bases fit TRBD1. Germline loops: CDR1 SNHLY, CDR2 FYNNEI. J gave up 9 bases and V 4 bases, and 3 bases lay outside the gene matches. The CDR3 is 12 amino acids.

The CDR3 sequence is CASSLSQNQPQHF. In DNA, the CDR3 is TGTGCCAGCAGTTTAAGTCAGAATCAGCCCCAGCATTTT. The gene calls are TRBV12-3 or TRBV12-4 and TRBJ1-5; the D is unclear. Trimming cost V 2 bases and J 4 bases, with 6 bases left between them. The CDR3 sequence is 13 residues long.

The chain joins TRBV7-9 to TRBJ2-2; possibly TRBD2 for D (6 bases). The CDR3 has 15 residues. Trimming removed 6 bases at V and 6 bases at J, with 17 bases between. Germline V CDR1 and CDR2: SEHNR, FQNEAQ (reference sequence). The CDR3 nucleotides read TGTGCCAGCAGACAAACTAGCACCGCCCCCGGGGAGCTGTTTTTT. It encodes CASRQTSTAPGELFF.

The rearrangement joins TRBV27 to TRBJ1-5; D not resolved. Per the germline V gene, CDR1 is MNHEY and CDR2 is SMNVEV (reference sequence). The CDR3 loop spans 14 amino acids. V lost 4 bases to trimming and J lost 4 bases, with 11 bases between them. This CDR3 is CASSSDGYNQPQHF. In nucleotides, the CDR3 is TGTGCCAGCAGTTCCGACGGATATAATCAGCCCCAGCATTTT.

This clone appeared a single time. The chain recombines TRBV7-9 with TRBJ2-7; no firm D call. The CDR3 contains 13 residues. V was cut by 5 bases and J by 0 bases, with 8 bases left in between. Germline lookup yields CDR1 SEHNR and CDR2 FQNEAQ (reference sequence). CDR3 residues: CASSGPSSYEQYF. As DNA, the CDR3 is TGTGCCAGCAGCGGGCCTAGCTCCTACGAGCAGTACTTC.